The 6 T cell receptor beta chains below come from one sample, sequenced in a study of OX40 agonist ivuxolimab in advanced cancers. Sequenced by immunoSEQ multiplex PCR; TCRdb stores in-frame clones only, minus some. The repertoire has about 65,000 clones, 89% of them found once; the top ten carry 0.85% to 1.2%. The sample was CD4+ or CD8+ T cells sorted from blood, taken in a trial of the OX40 agonist ivuxolimab. The source of these receptors is an adult with an advanced solid tumor such as melanoma, head and neck, liver or kidney cancer.

The chain employs TRBV11-3 and TRBJ2-3; the D is unclear. Trimming shortened V by 0 bases and J by 2 bases, and 3 bases separated the two germline ends. This CDR3 is built from 13 residues. From germline, CDR1 is SGHNT and CDR2 YENEEA. DNA for the CDR3: TGTGCCAGCAGCTTAGAGCCCACAGATACGCAGTATTTT. Translating it yields CASSLEPTDTQYF.

The chain links TRBV5-1 to TRBJ1-3, with 7 bases fitting TRBD1. J lost 13 bases, V lost 4 bases, and 8 bases had no gene match. Germline V gene lookup returns CDR1 SGHRS and CDR2 YFSETQ. This CDR3 region has 12 residues. CDR3 loop: CASSNEGTAIYF. CDR3 in DNA: TGCGCCAGCAGCAATGAAGGGACAGCGATATATTTT. The full variable domain, its missing parts supplied by reference TRBV5-1 and TRBJ1-3, is KAGVTQTPRYLIKTRGQQVTLSCSPISGHRSVSWYQQTPGQGLQFLFEYFSETQRNKGNFPGRFSGRQFSNSRSEMNVSTLELGDSALYLCASSNEGTAIYFGEGSWLTVV.

V and J are TRBV2 and TRBJ2-1; D not certain. CDR1 SNHLY and CDR2 FYNNEI come from the germline V gene. CDR3 length equals 14 residues. The ends were cut back, 6 bases at V and 1 base at J, with 10 bases in the middle. CDR3 amino acids: CASSVTRSYNEQFF. The DNA for the CDR3 is TGTGCCAGCAGCGTAACAAGATCCTACAATGAGCAGTTCTTC.

CDR3 region: CASSTPLGLTDTDTQYF. The CDR3 DNA reads as TGTGCCAGCAGTACGCCCCTCGGCCTCACAGACACAGATACGCAGTATTTT. The chain has TRBV28 and TRBJ2-3, with unresolved D. Germline loops: CDR1 MDHEN, CDR2 SYDVKM. The CDR3 is 17 amino acids. V was clipped by 5 bases and J by 2 bases, with 20 bases between them.

The gene calls are TRBV15 and TRBJ1-2; no clear D. This CDR3 is 14 amino acids long. The V end was cut by 1 base, the J end by 4 bases, with 10 bases between. The germline CDR1 and CDR2 sequences are LNHNV and YYDKDF (reference sequence). This CDR3 reads CATSRVGGPYGYTF. CDR3 in DNA: TGTGCCACCAGCAGAGTGGGCGGACCCTATGGCTACACCTTC. The variable domain in full, with the rest retrieved from reference TRBV15 and TRBJ1-2, is DAMVIQNPRYQVTQFGKPVTLSCSQTLNHNVMYWYQQKSSQAPKLLFHYYDKDFNNEADTPDNFQSRRPNTSFCFLDIRSPGLGDTAMYLCATSRVGGPYGYTFGSGTRLTVV.

This clone is a singleton in its sample. The V and J genes are TRBV5-6 and TRBJ2-5; the match to TRBD1 covers 10 bases. This CDR3 has 15 residues. CDR1 is SGHDT, CDR2 YYEEEE, per germline. V lost 6 bases and J lost 4; bases outside the gene matches: 9. The CDR3 region is CASTKLTGGLETQYF. The CDR3 bases are TGTGCCAGCACCAAACTGACAGGGGGCCTAGAGACCCAGTACTTC.